This T cell receptor beta chain was identified during a study of identical twins. This clonotype has at least ten counts. The antigen remains unidentified. TCRdb reanalysed the 5' RACE reads using MiXCR and keeps one entry per CDR3 protein. In the table there are some 660,000 distinct CDR3 sequences, around 8.3% of which are singletons. This CDR3 comprises 13 residues. Germline CDR1 reads SNHLY; CDR2 reads FYNNEI. The V gene lost 3 bases and the J gene lost 5 bases, with 8 bases spanning the gap. Study results and caveats: Excess twin sharing in beta out-of-frame sequences was weaker.

The data were also submitted as part of a second study, on yellow fever vaccine responses in identical twins.

The sequenced sample was PBMCs. This receptor was taken from a woman aged 18-29 years in good health. The V and J genes are TRBV2 and TRBJ2-1; D is uncertain. CDR3 protein: CASSDSWDNEQFF. DNA for the CDR3: TGTGCCAGCAGTGATTCGTGGGACAATGAGCAGTTCTTC.